Below are 3 T cell receptor beta chains sequenced from a single sample in a study of metastatic and nonmetastatic thyroid tumors. TCRdb redid the clone calls on the PCR reads using MiXCR. The table includes nearly 35,000 clones, over 15% detected once. All patients reached thyroid surgery having received no treatment beforehand. The sample was blood. Receptor source: a female donor with papillary thyroid cancer or a benign thyroid nodule (not recorded which). Some clones in this sample may be carry-over from other donors' samples.

This clone is termed medium-sized (0.01 to 0.1%). The CDR3 region is CASSGNGDEQYF. The DNA of the CDR3 is TGTGCCAGCAGCGGGAACGGGGACGAGCAGTACTTC. This chain connects TRBV7-9 to TRBJ2-7, with a tentative D call TRBD2 (5 bases). Germline V lookup: CDR1 SEHNR, CDR2 FQNEAQ (reference sequence). Trimming took 5 bases from V and 5 from J, leaving 10 bases between them. The length of the CDR3 is 12 residues.

The chain combines TRBV20-1 with TRBJ2-1; D may match TRBD1 or TRBD2 (5 bases each). The CDR3 spans 14 residues. CDR1 is DFQATT, CDR2 SNEGSKA, per germline (reference sequence). With 2 bases removed from V and 7 bases from J, the gap between germline ends came to 15 bases. The CDR3 region has the DNA TGCAGTGCTAGATACTTCAGGTGGGGGAATGAGCAGTTCTTC. Its translation: CSARYFRWGNEQFF.

This clone was counted at least ten times. CDR3 amino acids: CSARAGRSLYEQYF. In DNA, the CDR3 is TGCAGTGCTAGAGCAGGGAGGTCACTCTACGAGCAGTACTTC. V gene TRBV20-1 combines with J gene TRBJ2-7; D is perhaps TRBD2 (6 bases). The CDR3 runs 14 residues. V was pared by 1 base and J by 3 bases, with 13 bases between. The germline gives CDR1 DFQATT, CDR2 SNEGSKA (reference sequence).